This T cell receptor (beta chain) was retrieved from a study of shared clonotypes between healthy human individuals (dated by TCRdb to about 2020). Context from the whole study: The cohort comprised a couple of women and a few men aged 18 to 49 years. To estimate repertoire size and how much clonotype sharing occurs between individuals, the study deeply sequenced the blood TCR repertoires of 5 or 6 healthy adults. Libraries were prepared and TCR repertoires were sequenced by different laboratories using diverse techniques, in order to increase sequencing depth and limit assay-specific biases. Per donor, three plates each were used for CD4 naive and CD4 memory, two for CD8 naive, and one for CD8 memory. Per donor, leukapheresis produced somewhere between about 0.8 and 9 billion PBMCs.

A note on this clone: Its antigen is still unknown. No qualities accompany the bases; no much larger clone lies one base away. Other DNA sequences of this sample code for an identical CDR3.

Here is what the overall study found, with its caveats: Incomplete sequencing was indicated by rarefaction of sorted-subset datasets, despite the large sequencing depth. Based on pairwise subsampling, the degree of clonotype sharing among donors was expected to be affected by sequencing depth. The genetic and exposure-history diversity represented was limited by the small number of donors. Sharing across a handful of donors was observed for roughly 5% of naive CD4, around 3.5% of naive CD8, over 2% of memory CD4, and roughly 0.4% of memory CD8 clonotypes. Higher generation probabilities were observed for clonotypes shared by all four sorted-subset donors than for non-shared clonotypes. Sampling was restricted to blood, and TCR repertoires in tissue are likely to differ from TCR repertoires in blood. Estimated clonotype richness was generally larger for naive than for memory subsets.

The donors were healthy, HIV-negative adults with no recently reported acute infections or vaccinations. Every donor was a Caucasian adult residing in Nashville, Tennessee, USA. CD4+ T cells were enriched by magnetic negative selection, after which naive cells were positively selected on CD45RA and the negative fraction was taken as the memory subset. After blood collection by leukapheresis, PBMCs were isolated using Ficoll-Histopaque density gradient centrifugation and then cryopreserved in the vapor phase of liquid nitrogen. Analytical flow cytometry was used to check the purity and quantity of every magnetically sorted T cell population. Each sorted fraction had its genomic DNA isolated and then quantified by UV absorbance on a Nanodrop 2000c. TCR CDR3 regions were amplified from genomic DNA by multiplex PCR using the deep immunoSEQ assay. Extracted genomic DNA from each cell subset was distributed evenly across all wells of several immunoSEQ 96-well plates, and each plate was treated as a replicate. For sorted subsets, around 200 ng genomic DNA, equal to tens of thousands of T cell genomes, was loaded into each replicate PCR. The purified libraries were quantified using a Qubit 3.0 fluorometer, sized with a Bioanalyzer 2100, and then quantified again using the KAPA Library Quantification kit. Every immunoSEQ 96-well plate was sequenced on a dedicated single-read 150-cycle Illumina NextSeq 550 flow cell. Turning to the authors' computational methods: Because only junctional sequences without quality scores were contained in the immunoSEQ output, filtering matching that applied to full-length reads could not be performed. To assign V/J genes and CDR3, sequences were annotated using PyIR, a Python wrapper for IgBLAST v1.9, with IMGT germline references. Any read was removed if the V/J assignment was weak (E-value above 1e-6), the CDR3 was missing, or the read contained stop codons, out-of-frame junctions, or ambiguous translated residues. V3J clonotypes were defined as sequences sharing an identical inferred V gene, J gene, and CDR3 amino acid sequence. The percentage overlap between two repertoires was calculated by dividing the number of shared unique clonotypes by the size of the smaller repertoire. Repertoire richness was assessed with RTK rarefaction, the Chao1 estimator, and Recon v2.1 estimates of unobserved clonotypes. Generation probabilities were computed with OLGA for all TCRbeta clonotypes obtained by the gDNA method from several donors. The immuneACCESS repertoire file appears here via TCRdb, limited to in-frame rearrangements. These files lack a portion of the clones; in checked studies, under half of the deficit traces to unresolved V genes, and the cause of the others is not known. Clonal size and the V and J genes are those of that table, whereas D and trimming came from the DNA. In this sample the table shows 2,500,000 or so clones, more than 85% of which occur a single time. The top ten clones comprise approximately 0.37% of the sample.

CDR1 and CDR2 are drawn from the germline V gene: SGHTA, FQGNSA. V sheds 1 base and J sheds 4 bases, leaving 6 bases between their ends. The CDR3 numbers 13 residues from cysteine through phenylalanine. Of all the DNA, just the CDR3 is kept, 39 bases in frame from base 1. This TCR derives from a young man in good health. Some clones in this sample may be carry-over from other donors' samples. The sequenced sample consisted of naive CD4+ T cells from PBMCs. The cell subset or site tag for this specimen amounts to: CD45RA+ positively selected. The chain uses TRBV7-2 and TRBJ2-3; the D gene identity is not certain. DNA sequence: TGTGCCAGCAGCTTAGTCCGGTCAGATACGCAGTATTTT. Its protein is CASSLVRSDTQYF.